The rows below give T cell receptor beta chains drawn from one sample of a study of breast tumors, draining lymph nodes, adjacent tissues. TCRdb analysed the multiplex PCR reads with MiXCR anew, one entry per CDR3 protein. Counted here are 60,000 to 75,000 distinct CDR3 sequences, around three fifths occurring once; the ten biggest clones make up roughly 19%. Sequences were obtained from breast tumor tissue. These receptor sequences come from a female donor with breast cancer. Some clones in this sample may be carry-over from other donors' samples. The CDR3 runs from the conserved cysteine through the conserved F or W. A D gene is named only where the DNA matches it firmly. The size field is filled for only some rows; it gives once, few, many or a size class.

V: TRBV7-9
size: many
D: .
J: TRBJ2-1
CDR3: CASSLSNRDEQFF
DNA: TGTGCCAGCAGCTTATCAAACAGGGATGAGCAGTTCTTC

V: TRBV11-2
size: .
D: .
J: TRBJ2-3
CDR3: CASSLTPLADTQYF
DNA: TGTGCCAGCAGCTTAACCCCCCTCGCAGATACGCAGTATTTT

V: TRBV7-3
size: medium-sized
D: .
J: TRBJ2-1
CDR3: CASSLRPGTDNNEQFF
DNA: TGTGCCAGCAGCTTACGCCCCGGGACTGATAACAATGAGCAGTTCTTC

V: TRBV2
size: .
D: TRBD1
J: TRBJ1-2
CDR3: CASSLAGTAYGYTF
DNA: TGTGCCAGCAGCCTAGCCGGGACAGCTTATGGCTACACCTTC

V: TRBV4-1
size: .
D: TRBD1
J: TRBJ1-2
CDR3: CASSQDWQGARGYTF
DNA: TGCGCCAGCAGCCAAGATTGGCAGGGGGCGCGTGGCTACACCTTC

V: TRBV9
size: .
D: .
J: TRBJ1-6
CDR3: CASSQGQGGNSPLHF
DNA: TGTGCCAGCTCTCAAGGTCAGGGCGGCAATTCACCCCTCCACTTT

V: TRBV24-1
size: .
D: .
J: TRBJ2-3
CDR3: CATSDRTPTQYF
DNA: TGTGCCACCAGTGACCGGACCCCCACCCAGTATTTT

V: TRBV24-1
size: .
D: .
J: TRBJ1-2
CDR3: CATSDSGDWPGGYTF
DNA: TGTGCCACCAGTGATTCGGGGGATTGGCCTGGTGGCTACACCTTC

V: TRBV19
size: .
D: .
J: TRBJ1-3
CDR3: CASSILGSPSGNTIYF
DNA: TGTGCCAGTAGTATCCTGGGCTCACCCTCTGGAAACACCATATATTTT

V: TRBV20-1
size: .
D: TRBD2
J: TRBJ2-5
CDR3: CSQTSGGDQETQYF
DNA: TGCAGTCAGACTAGCGGGGGAGACCAAGAGACCCAGTACTTC

V: TRBV27
size: .
D: TRBD2
J: TRBJ2-5
CDR3: CASSYLAGVGKTQYF
DNA: TGTGCCAGCAGTTACTTAGCGGGAGTTGGGAAGACCCAGTACTTC

V: TRBV20-1
size: many
D: TRBD2
J: TRBJ2-1
CDR3: CSARVPRTSGSGNEQFF
DNA: TGCAGTGCTAGAGTCCCCAGGACTAGCGGGAGTGGGAATGAGCAGTTCTTC

V: TRBV5-1
size: .
D: .
J: TRBJ1-4
CDR3: CASSFSPTRANEKLFF
DNA: TGCGCCAGCAGCTTTTCCCCTACTAGGGCTAATGAAAAACTGTTTTTT

V: TRBV9
size: .
D: TRBD2
J: TRBJ2-5
CDR3: CASSGGLAVQETQYF
DNA: TGTGCCAGCAGCGGGGGACTAGCGGTACAAGAGACCCAGTACTTC